The rows below give T cell receptor beta chains drawn from one sample of a study of blood T cell repertoires in COVID-19. Clones were sequenced by immunoSEQ multiplex PCR, and TCRdb holds only the in-frame ones, with some missing. This sample has more than 300,000 clones, with 90% to 95% found just once. Sequencing was performed on PBMCs or T cells enriched from blood (not recorded which). These receptors all stem from a woman aged 40-49 years who had been exposed to COVID-19. The CDR3 runs from the conserved cysteine through the conserved F or W. Fields, in order: J gene, D gene, clone size, V gene, CDR3 protein, CDR3 DNA. D genes are given only for firm matches. Size values are once, few and many counts, or a class for expanded clones, and some rows have none.

>TRBJ2-7|TRBD2|few|TRBV2
CASSGTSGVYEQYF
TGTGCCAGCAGTGGGACTAGCGGGGTGTACGAGCAGTACTTC
>TRBJ2-1|TRBD2|NA|TRBV7-9
CASSLTIAGGDEQFF
TGTGCCAGCAGCTTAACGATAGCGGGGGGAGATGAGCAGTTCTTC
>TRBJ2-1|TRBD2|NA|TRBV7-8
CASSLRLAGDNEQFF
TGTGCCAGCAGCCTCCGACTAGCGGGGGACAATGAGCAGTTCTTC
>TRBJ1-4|NA|NA|TRBV29-1
CSALQLRGTNEKLFF
TGCAGCGCCCTACAACTAAGGGGGACTAATGAAAAACTGTTTTTT
>TRBJ2-1|NA|NA|TRBV19
CASSIGGATRNEQFF
TGTGCCAGTAGTATAGGCGGGGCCACAAGAAATGAGCAGTTCTTC
>TRBJ2-1|TRBD1|NA|TRBV12-3/TRBV12-4
CASSLITGGQQFF
TGTGCCAGCAGTTTAATAACAGGGGGCCAGCAGTTCTTC
>TRBJ2-3|TRBD2|NA|TRBV27
CASSPIAGVGDTQYF
TGTGCCAGCAGTCCTATAGCGGGAGTAGGAGATACGCAGTATTTT
>TRBJ2-5|TRBD2|NA|TRBV29-1
CSVMTSGRETQYF
TGCAGCGTCATGACTAGCGGGAGGGAGACCCAGTACTTC
>TRBJ1-1|NA|NA|TRBV7-9
CASSLLSSLLNTEAFF
TGTGCCAGCAGCTTACTCAGTTCCCTCTTGAACACTGAAGCTTTCTTT
>TRBJ2-1|TRBD2|NA|TRBV29-1
CSVEVDGGATGEQFF
TGCAGCGTTGAAGTTGACGGGGGGGCCACGGGTGAGCAGTTCTTC
>TRBJ1-6|NA|NA|TRBV12-5
CASGFQTSAVHSPLHF
TGTGCTAGTGGTTTCCAGACTTCCGCCGTGCATTCACCCCTCCACTTT
>TRBJ1-4|NA|NA|TRBV30
CAWSLRPRRGGNEKLFF
TGTGCCTGGAGTCTCCGACCTCGACGGGGGGGTAATGAAAAACTGTTTTTT
>TRBJ1-1|NA|NA|TRBV27
CASSEAHRNGAFF
TGTGCCAGCAGTGAGGCCCACCGCAACGGGGCTTTCTTT
>TRBJ1-5|TRBD1|NA|TRBV5-8
CASSLYQGGNQPQHF
TGTGCCAGCAGCTTGTATCAGGGGGGCAATCAGCCCCAGCATTTT
>TRBJ1-1|NA|NA|TRBV5-1
CASSLKQWNTEAFF
TGCGCCAGCAGCTTGAAACAGTGGAACACTGAAGCTTTCTTT
>TRBJ2-7|TRBD1|NA|TRBV18
CASSPLDRGEQYF
TGTGCCAGCTCGCCCCTAGACAGGGGCGAGCAGTACTTC
>TRBJ2-5|NA|NA|TRBV13
CASSPLLETQYF
TGTGCCAGCAGCCCCCTCCTAGAGACCCAGTACTTC
>TRBJ1-2|NA|NA|TRBV11-3
CASSLEGAYGYTF
TGTGCCAGCAGCTTAGAAGGGGCCTATGGCTACACCTTC
>TRBJ2-7|NA|NA|TRBV10-2
CASSDRSYEQYF
TGCGCCAGCAGTGATCGTTCCTACGAGCAGTACTTC
>TRBJ2-7|TRBD1|NA|TRBV5-4
CASSSPGQGREQYF
TGTGCCAGCAGCTCCCCGGGACAGGGTCGGGAGCAGTACTTC
>TRBJ2-2|NA|NA|TRBV5-6
CASSLYRENTGELFF
TGTGCCAGCAGCTTGTACCGGGAGAACACCGGGGAGCTGTTTTTT
>TRBJ2-7|TRBD2|NA|TRBV7-2
CASSWGLAGGGYEQYF
TGTGCCAGCAGCTGGGGTCTAGCGGGAGGGGGGTACGAGCAGTACTTC
>TRBJ2-7|NA|once|TRBV2
CASRTTGSDLSYEQYF
TGTGCCAGCAGAACCACAGGGTCTGACCTCTCCTACGAGCAGTACTTC
>TRBJ1-1|NA|NA|TRBV30
CACRGNTEAFF
TGTGCCTGCAGGGGGAACACTGAAGCTTTCTTT
>TRBJ2-7|TRBD1|NA|TRBV6-5
CASRQGAYYEQYF
TGTGCCAGCAGGCAGGGGGCTTATTACGAGCAGTACTTC
>TRBJ1-4|NA|NA|TRBV19
CASSRTARVGNEKLFF
TGTGCCAGTAGTCGAACCGCGCGGGTTGGTAATGAAAAACTGTTTTTT
>TRBJ2-1|NA|NA|TRBV19
CASNSKTSPTNEQFF
TGTGCCAGTAACTCGAAGACTTCACCCACCAATGAGCAGTTCTTC
>TRBJ1-3|NA|NA|TRBV25-1
CASSDPDNGNTIYF
TGTGCCAGCAGTGACCCCGACAATGGAAACACCATATATTTT
>TRBJ2-1|TRBD2|NA|TRBV27
CASSPWTSGGESYNEQFF
TGTGCCAGCAGTCCATGGACTAGCGGGGGGGAATCCTACAATGAGCAGTTCTTC
>TRBJ2-7|NA|NA|TRBV7-7
CASSLSLTSEQYF
TGTGCTAGCAGCTTAAGCCTAACTTCCGAGCAGTACTTC
>TRBJ2-1|TRBD1|NA|TRBV27
CASRGWDSPFNEQFF
TGTGCCAGCAGGGGATGGGACAGCCCTTTTAATGAGCAGTTCTTC
>TRBJ1-5|TRBD1|NA|TRBV5-1
CASSLEGQINQPQHF
TGCGCCAGCAGCTTGGAGGGACAGATCAATCAGCCCCAGCATTTT
>TRBJ1-1|TRBD1|NA|TRBV7-3
CASSSRQGKPAFF
TGTGCCAGCAGCTCACGACAGGGTAAGCCGGCTTTCTTT
>TRBJ2-2|TRBD1|NA|TRBV15
CATSRARVGTGTGELFF
TGTGCCACCAGCAGGGCTAGGGTTGGGACAGGCACCGGGGAGCTGTTTTTT
>TRBJ1-3|NA|NA|TRBV9
CASSVATRAPGNTIYF
TGTGCCAGCAGCGTAGCTACGAGGGCACCTGGAAACACCATATATTTT